Listed below are T cell receptor beta chains from one sample, sequenced in a study of blood T cell repertoires in COVID-19. Assay: immunoSEQ multiplex PCR; the TCRdb copy retains only in-frame clones and omits some. The sample lists approximately 240,000 clones, about 85% occurring once. The sample taken for sequencing was peripheral blood. The source is a woman older than 75 with active or convalescent COVID-19. CDR3s leave out the opening cysteine and the closing phenylalanine or tryptophan. Each record gives: V gene, CDR3 protein.

>TRBV19
ASSTGGGMGSYNEQF
>TRBV10-2
ASRYGTGYGYT
>TRBV5-4
ASSLPGTGVETQY
>TRBV27
ASSRGGNYEQY
>TRBV2
ASSQTGGYGYT
>TRBV11-3
ASRRTSGSDEQF
>TRBV7-9
ASSLPKGQGFGYT
>TRBV10-2
ASSEPTDRPRDEQF
>TRBV21-1
ASSKVGQYLLEERDYEQY
>TRBV7-3
ASSPGTGRNYGYT
>TRBV7-2
ASSLLLADTQY
>TRBV11-1
ASSLDRVEAF
>TRBV6-1
ASSEAPGRD
>TRBV5-1
ASSLATGLADPDTQY
>TRBV30
AWSTSGGGSGELF
>TRBV7-2
ASSLAISGSPLH
>TRBV18
ASSPGQGRSY
>TRBV7-3
ASSSGGAKNIQY